This T cell receptor (beta chain) was identified in a study of T cells in Graves' hyperthyroidism and ophthalmopathy. This clonotype has only a few counts. RNA transcripts were the template for amplifying TCR beta CDR3 regions. An initial round of RT-PCR targeting the TCR CDR3 relied on the HTBI primer set. TCRdb processed the multiplex PCR reads anew with MiXCR; each CDR3 protein has one entry. The sample contains under 300,000 distinct CDR3 sequences, about an eighth of which appear only once. The CDR3 extends over 15 amino acids. CDR1 and CDR2 from the germline V gene are SGHTA and FQGNSA. Germline trimming cut 2 bases from V and 5 bases from J; bases unmatched to any gene: 6.

The receptor comes from a woman aged 25 to 39 with Graves' hyperthyroidism that later progressed to Graves' ophthalmopathy. The V call is TRBV7-2, the J call TRBJ1-3, with TRBD1 matching 7 bases. Sample: blood. CDR3 in amino acids: CASSLLTGARNTIYF. The CDR3 DNA reads as TGTGCCAGCAGCTTATTAACAGGGGCCCGAAACACCATATATTTT.